What follows are 25 T cell receptor beta chains derived from one specimen sequenced in a study of cytomegalovirus exposure and HLA in healthy donors. Both 60 Vbeta primers and 13 Jbeta primers went into the PCR. Clones were sequenced by immunoSEQ multiplex PCR, and TCRdb holds only the in-frame ones, with some missing. The repertoire holds 95,000 to 150,000 clones, with around four fifths as singletons. The sequenced material came from PBMCs. The source of these receptors is a young man in good health and CMV-seropositive.

This clone appeared once. This sample also contains other DNA sequences that code for the same CDR3. The rearrangement links TRBV7-9 to TRBJ2-3, with D possibly being TRBD2 (6 bases). The V end lost 5 bases, the J end lost 7 bases, and 10 bases lay between the germline ends. The CDR3 runs to 12 residues. Germline CDR1 and CDR2: SEHNR and FQNEAQ (reference sequence). The CDR3 is CASSPGGNTQYF. The DNA of the CDR3 is TGTGCCAGCAGCCCCGGGGGAAATACGCAGTATTTT.

In regard to this clone: This specimen includes other DNA sequences encoding the same CDR3. This chain links TRBV6-5 with TRBJ1-2; D uncertain. Trimming removed 2 bases from V and 2 bases from J, with 6 bases in between. The CDR3 length is 13 residues. Germline loops: CDR1 MNHEY, CDR2 SVGAGI. CDR3 protein: CASSYGGNYGYTF. As DNA, the CDR3 is TGTGCCAGCAGTTACGGAGGGAACTATGGCTACACCTTC.

CDR3 DNA sequence: TGTGCCAGCAGCGTAGTTCCAGTAATGAACACTGAAGCTTTCTTT. Translation gives CASSVVPVMNTEAFF. The rearrangement joins TRBV9 to TRBJ1-1, with D uncertain. V was pared by 0 bases and J by 0 bases, with 9 bases between. The germline V gene encodes CDR1 SGDLS and CDR2 YYNGEE. The CDR3 runs 15 residues.

V gene TRBV4-2 combines with J gene TRBJ1-5; D is possibly TRBD1 (5 bases). CDR3 length: 15 residues. The germline V gene has CDR1 LGHNA and CDR2 YNFKEQ. The germline V and J ends were trimmed by 1 base and 3 bases, with 10 bases remaining between them. The CDR3 loop reads CASSQAQEFNQPQHF. Written as DNA, the CDR3 is TGTGCCAGCAGCCAAGCACAGGAGTTCAATCAGCCCCAGCATTTT.

The chain joins TRBV5-4 to TRBJ2-7; 8 bases agree with TRBD1. Germline assignment: CDR1 SGHNT and CDR2 YYREEE (reference sequence). The CDR3 covers 13 residues. Losses at the gene ends were 4 bases for V and 5 bases for J; bases not matched to a gene: 5. The CDR3 bases are TGTGCCAGCAGCAGATCAGGGGGCGACGAGCAGTACTTC. As protein: CASSRSGGDEQYF.

The chain has TRBV19 and TRBJ1-2, with 7 positions matching TRBD1. This CDR3 has 13 amino acids. Germline assignment: CDR1 LNHDA and CDR2 SQIVND (reference sequence). The trim removed 1 base at V and 4 bases at J, leaving 0 bases unmatched. The CDR3 reads CASSIGTGYGYTF. For the CDR3, the DNA is TGTGCCAGTAGTATAGGGACAGGCTATGGCTACACCTTC.

This clone is a singleton in its sample. The chain has TRBV2 and TRBJ1-1; 10 bases agree with TRBD1. J was trimmed by 4 bases and V by 8 bases; bases with no gene match: 4. The CDR3 extends over 13 amino acids. Looked up from germline, CDR1 is SNHLY and CDR2 is FYNNEI. CDR3 DNA: TGTGCCAGCGGGGACAGGGGTGGCACTGAAGCTTTCTTT. Protein product: CASGDRGGTEAFF. Based on the CDR3 plus reference TRBV2 and TRBJ1-1, the full variable domain is EPEVTQTPSHQVTQMGQEVILRCVPISNHLYFYWYRQILGQKVEFLVSFYNNEISEKSEIFDDQFSVERPDGSNFTLKIRSTKLEDSAMYFCASGDRGGTEAFFGQGTRLTVV.

The chain carries TRBV7-7 and TRBJ1-6, with TRBD1 as a possible D gene (5 bases). The CDR3 length is 13 residues. The V gene's germline CDR1 is SSHAT and CDR2 FNYEAQ (reference sequence). Trimming took off 0 bases at V and 8 bases at J, with 5 bases between the two ends. CDR3 nucleotide sequence: TGTGCCAGCAGCTTAGCAGGGGATTCACCCCTCCACTTT. Translating it yields CASSLAGDSPLHF.

In DNA form, the CDR3 reads TGTGCCAGTAGCCGACAGGGGAAAGGCACTGAAGCTTTCTTT. Translation: CASSRQGKGTEAFF. The chain carries TRBV19 and TRBJ1-1, with TRBD1 identical over 8 bases. Per the germline V gene, CDR1 is LNHDA and CDR2 is SQIVND (reference sequence). V shed 6 bases and J 4 bases; nucleotides not matched to a gene: 7. This CDR3 spans 14 amino acids.

This clone showed up just a few times. The rearrangement links TRBV6-1 to TRBJ1-5, with D uncertain. The CDR3 length is 12 residues. The V end was cut by 7 bases, the J end by 0 bases, with 4 bases between. CDR1 MNHNS and CDR2 SASEGT come from the germline V gene. DNA for the CDR3: TGTGCCAGCACCAGTAGCAATCAGCCCCAGCATTTT. Its translation: CASTSSNQPQHF.

The chain has TRBV9 and TRBJ2-5; 9 nucleotides match TRBD2. The V gene's germline CDR1 is SGDLS and CDR2 YYNGEE. There are 15 residues in the CDR3. Trimming took 0 bases from V and 4 from J; bases not matched to a gene: 4. CDR3 bases: TGTGCCAGCAGCGTAGGTCCAGCGGGGGGAGAGACCCAGTACTTC. It codes for CASSVGPAGGETQYF.

This clone turned up a few times. The chain carries TRBV6-1 and TRBJ1-3; D is undetermined. Germline V CDR1 and CDR2: MNHNS, SASEGT. The CDR3 sequence is 13 residues long. V lost 7 bases and J 4 bases, leaving 11 bases between the germline ends. CDR3 residues: CASTLDAGNTIYF. CDR3 sequence (DNA): TGTGCCAGCACCCTAGATGCCGGAAACACCATATATTTT.

The chain recombines TRBV5-1 with TRBJ2-7, with 10 positions matching TRBD2. Germline CDR1 is SGHRS and CDR2 is YFSETQ. Trimming took 5 bases from V and 0 from J; bases not matched to a gene: 5. CDR3 length: 15 amino acids. CDR3 region: CASRWTSGASYEQYF. The CDR3 DNA reads TGCGCCAGCAGGTGGACTAGCGGTGCCTCCTACGAGCAGTACTTC. The full variable domain, rest sourced from reference TRBV5-1 and TRBJ2-7, is KAGVTQTPRYLIKTRGQQVTLSCSPISGHRSVSWYQQTPGQGLQFLFEYFSETQRNKGNFPGRFSGRQFSNSRSEMNVSTLELGDSALYLCASRWTSGASYEQYFGPGTRLTVT.

The V and J genes are TRBV6-6 and TRBJ1-2; D possibly corresponds to TRBD1 (6 bases). Trimming pared 4 bases from V and 0 bases from J, leaving 15 bases between. This CDR3 has 16 amino acids. From germline, CDR1 is MNHNY and CDR2 SVGAGI (reference sequence). CDR3 bases: TGTGCCAGCAGTTCCCCTGGACAGACAACTAACTATGGCTACACCTTC. Translating gives CASSSPGQTTNYGYTF.

The rearrangement links TRBV30 to TRBJ1-2; tentative D call: TRBD1 (6 bases). Germline V gene sequence: CDR1 GTSNPN, CDR2 SVGIG (reference sequence). The CDR3 has 13 amino acids. V was trimmed by 4 bases and J by 2 bases, leaving 11 bases between them. CDR3: CAWIPGANYGYTF. The DNA of the CDR3 is TGTGCCTGGATCCCAGGGGCAAACTATGGCTACACCTTC.

The J gene is TRBJ1-3, the V gene TRBV11-2, with TRBD1 matching 7 bases. V trimming: 1 base; J trimming: 4 bases; junction bases outside the gene matches: 4. Germline V gene lookup returns CDR1 SGHAT and CDR2 FQNNGV. The CDR3 has 15 residues. CDR3 amino acids: CASSLATGSGNTIYF. The CDR3 DNA sequence: TGTGCCAGCAGCTTAGCGACAGGGTCCGGAAACACCATATATTTT.

This rearrangement joins TRBV6-1 to TRBJ1-2; 7 bases line up with TRBD1. Germline-derived CDR1 and CDR2 are MNHNS and SASEGT. This CDR3 comprises 15 residues. The trim removed 2 bases at V and 2 bases at J, leaving 5 bases unmatched. The CDR3 DNA reads TGTGCCAGCAGTGAATCGGACAGGAGGAACTATGGCTACACCTTC. Translation: CASSESDRRNYGYTF.

Notes on this clone: Because the CDR3 is missing its conserved closing phenylalanine or tryptophan, this is likely a read error. The chain couples TRBV30 to TRBJ1-1, with 7 bases aligning to TRBD1. The V gene's germline CDR1 is GTSNPN and CDR2 SVGIG (reference sequence). Trimming removed 5 bases from V and 2 bases from J; junction bases left unmatched: 5. The CDR3 totals 13 residues. CDR3 in amino acids: CAWETGVNTEAFL. The CDR3 DNA reads as TGTGCCTGGGAAACAGGGGTAAACACTGAAGCTTTCCTT.

V gene TRBV19 combines with J gene TRBJ2-7, with 7 positions matching TRBD1. CDR3 length: 14 amino acids. Germline trimming cut 3 bases from V and 1 base from J; bases unmatched to any gene: 3. Germline-derived CDR1 and CDR2 are LNHDA and SQIVND (reference sequence). The DNA of the CDR3 is TGTGCCAGTAGTATGCAGGGGGATTCCTACGAGCAGTACTTC. It codes for CASSMQGDSYEQYF.

The V gene is TRBV6-1, the J gene TRBJ2-7; D is possibly TRBD2 (7 bases). V was pared by 6 bases and J by 4 bases, with 13 bases between. This CDR3 contains 13 residues. Germline V gene sequence: CDR1 MNHNS, CDR2 SASEGT. The CDR3 sequence: CASRDRGAYEQYF. CDR3 sequence (DNA): TGTGCCAGCAGGGACCGGGGGGCGTACGAGCAGTACTTC.

The J gene is TRBJ1-2, the V gene TRBV27; 7 bases align to TRBD1. The CDR3 is made up of 17 amino acids. V shed 5 bases and J 4 bases; nucleotides not matched to a gene: 16. Germline V gene sequence: CDR1 MNHEY, CDR2 SMNVEV (reference sequence). Here the CDR3 reads CASSPRQGPQLFYGYTF. Here the CDR3 DNA reads TGTGCCAGCAGTCCCAGACAGGGACCCCAGTTATTCTATGGCTACACCTTC.

The CDR3 bases are TGTGCCAGCAGCTTACTCCCGGACACTGAAGCTTTCTTT. As protein: CASSLLPDTEAFF. This chain links TRBV7-3 with TRBJ1-1, with D unclear. The CDR3 is 13 amino acids. V shed 2 bases and J shed 3 bases, with 7 bases lying between them. Germline V gene data show CDR1 as SGHTA and CDR2 as FQGTGA.

The rearrangement links TRBV4-2 to TRBJ1-4; 7 bases agree with TRBD1. Germline V gene lookup returns CDR1 LGHNA and CDR2 YNFKEQ. This CDR3 is built from 14 residues. V gave up 4 bases and J gave up 7 bases; unmatched junction bases: 6. The DNA of the CDR3 is TGTGCCAGCAGCCCCCGACAGGGAGCTGAAAAACTGTTTTTT. This gives the protein CASSPRQGAEKLFF.

This chain links TRBV4-2 with TRBJ2-3; 8 positions match TRBD2. In germline, CDR1 is LGHNA, CDR2 YNFKEQ. V lost 0 bases, J lost 6 bases, and 8 bases stayed unmatched. CDR3 length equals 16 residues. The CDR3 bases are TGTGCCAGCAGCCAAGATCACCTAGCGGGTTGGGATACGCAGTATTTT. Protein: CASSQDHLAGWDTQYF.

The chain is built from TRBV11-2 and TRBJ2-3; 7 nucleotides line up with TRBD1. The CDR3 has 14 amino acids. Germline CDR1 and CDR2: SGHAT and FQNNGV. The V segment lost 5 bases and the J segment 6 bases; nucleotides outside the gene matches: 8. CDR3 in DNA: TGTGCCAGCAGCCCCGACAGGGCTGGGGATACGCAGTATTTT. Encoded protein: CASSPDRAGDTQYF.